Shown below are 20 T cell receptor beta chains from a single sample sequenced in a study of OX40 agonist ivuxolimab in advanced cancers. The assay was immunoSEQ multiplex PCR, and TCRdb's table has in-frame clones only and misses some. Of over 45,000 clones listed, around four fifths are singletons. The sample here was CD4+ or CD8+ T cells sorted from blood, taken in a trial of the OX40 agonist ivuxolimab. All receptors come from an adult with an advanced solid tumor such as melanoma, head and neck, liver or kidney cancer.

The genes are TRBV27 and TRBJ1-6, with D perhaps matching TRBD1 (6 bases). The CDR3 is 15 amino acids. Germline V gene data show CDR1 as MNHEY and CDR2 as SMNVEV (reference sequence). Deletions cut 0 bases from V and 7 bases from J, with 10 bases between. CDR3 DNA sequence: TGTGCCAGCAGTTTATCGCGGGGGCTCAATTCACCCCTCCACTTT. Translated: CASSLSRGLNSPLHF.

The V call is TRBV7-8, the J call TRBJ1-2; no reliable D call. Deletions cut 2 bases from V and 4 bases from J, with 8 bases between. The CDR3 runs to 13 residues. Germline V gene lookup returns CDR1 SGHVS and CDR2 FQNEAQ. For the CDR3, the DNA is TGTGCCAGCAGCTTATCCGCTGTCTATGGCTACACCTTC. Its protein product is CASSLSAVYGYTF. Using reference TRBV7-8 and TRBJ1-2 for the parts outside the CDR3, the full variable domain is GAGVSQSPRYKVAKRGQDVALRCDPISGHVSLFWYQQALGQGPEFLTYFQNEAQLDKSGLPSDRFFAERPEGSVSTLKIQRTQQEDSAVYLCASSLSAVYGYTFGSGTRLTVV.

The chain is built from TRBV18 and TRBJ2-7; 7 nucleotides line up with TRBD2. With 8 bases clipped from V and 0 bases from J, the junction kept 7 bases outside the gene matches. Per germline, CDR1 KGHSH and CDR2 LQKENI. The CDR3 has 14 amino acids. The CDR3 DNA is TGTGCCAGCCGACTAGAGCGGGGCTCCTACGAGCAGTACTTC. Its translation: CASRLERGSYEQYF.

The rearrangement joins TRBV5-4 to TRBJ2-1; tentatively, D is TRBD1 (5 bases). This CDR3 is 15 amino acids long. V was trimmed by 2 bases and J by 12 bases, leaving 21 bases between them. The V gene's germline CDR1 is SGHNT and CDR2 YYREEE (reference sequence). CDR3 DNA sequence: TGTGCCAGCAGCTTCGCGCTTAATACCAGGGATGGGCAGTTCTTC. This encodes CASSFALNTRDGQFF.

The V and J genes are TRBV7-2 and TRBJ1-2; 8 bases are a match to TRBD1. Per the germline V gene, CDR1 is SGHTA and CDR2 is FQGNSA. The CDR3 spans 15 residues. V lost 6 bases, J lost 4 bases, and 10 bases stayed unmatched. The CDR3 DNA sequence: TGTGCCAGCAGTCTTACCACAGGGGGTGTCTATGGCTACACCTTC. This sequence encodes CASSLTTGGVYGYTF.

Written as DNA, the CDR3 is TGTGCCAGCAGCTGGGTCGGCGGGGGGGCTGAGACCCAGTACTTC. Its translation: CASSWVGGGAETQYF. This sequence joins TRBV5-4 and TRBJ2-5; TRBD2 aligns across 9 bases. This CDR3 has 15 amino acids. Germline CDR1 SGHNT, CDR2 YYREEE (reference sequence). V gave up 3 bases and J gave up 5 bases; unmatched junction bases: 8.

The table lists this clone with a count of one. DNA of the CDR3: TGTGCCAGCTCACCCCCTTTAGGACCCGAAGCTTTCTTT. Translating it yields CASSPPLGPEAFF. This chain uses TRBV18 with TRBJ1-1; D gene unclear. Trimming removed 3 bases from V and 8 bases from J, with 13 bases in between. In germline, CDR1 is KGHSH, CDR2 LQKENI. The CDR3 sequence is 13 residues long.

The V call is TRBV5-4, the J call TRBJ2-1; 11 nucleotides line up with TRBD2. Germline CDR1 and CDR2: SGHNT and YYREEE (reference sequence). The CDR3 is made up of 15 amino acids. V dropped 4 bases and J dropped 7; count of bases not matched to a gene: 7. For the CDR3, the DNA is TGTGCCAGCAGCCCCCGTAGCGGGGGGGGAAATGAGCAGTTCTTC. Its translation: CASSPRSGGGNEQFF. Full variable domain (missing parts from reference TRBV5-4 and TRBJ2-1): ETGVTQSPTHLIKTRGQQVTLRCSSQSGHNTVSWYQQALGQGPQFIFQYYREEENGRGNFPPRFSGLQFPNYSSELNVNALELDDSALYLCASSPRSGGGNEQFFGPGTRLTVL.

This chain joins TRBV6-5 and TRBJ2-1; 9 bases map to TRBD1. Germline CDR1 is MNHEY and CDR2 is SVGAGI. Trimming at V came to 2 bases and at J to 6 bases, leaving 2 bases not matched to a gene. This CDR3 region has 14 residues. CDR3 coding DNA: TGTGCCAGCAGTTACGGGGACAGGGTCAATGAGCAGTTCTTC. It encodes CASSYGDRVNEQFF.

The CDR3 DNA reads as TGTGCCAGCAGATTAAGACAGGGGAATTCACCCCTCCACTTT. Its protein product is CASRLRQGNSPLHF. The V and J genes are TRBV6-5 and TRBJ1-6; 8 bases align to TRBD1. CDR3 length: 14 residues. With V trimmed by 6 bases and J by 7 bases, 5 bases remained unmatched. In germline, CDR1 is MNHEY, CDR2 SVGAGI.

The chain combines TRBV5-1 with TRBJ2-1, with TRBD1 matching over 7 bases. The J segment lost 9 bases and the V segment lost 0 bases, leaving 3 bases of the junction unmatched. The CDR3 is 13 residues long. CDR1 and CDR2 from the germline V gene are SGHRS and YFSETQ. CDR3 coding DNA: TGCGCCAGCAGCTTGGTCAGGGGGATTGAGCAGTTCTTC. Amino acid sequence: CASSLVRGIEQFF.

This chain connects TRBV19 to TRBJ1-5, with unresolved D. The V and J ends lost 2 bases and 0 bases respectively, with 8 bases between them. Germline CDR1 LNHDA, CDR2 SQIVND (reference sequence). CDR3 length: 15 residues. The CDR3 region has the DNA TGTGCCAGTAGTATATGGTCTAGTAGCAATCAGCCCCAGCATTTT. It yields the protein CASSIWSSSNQPQHF.

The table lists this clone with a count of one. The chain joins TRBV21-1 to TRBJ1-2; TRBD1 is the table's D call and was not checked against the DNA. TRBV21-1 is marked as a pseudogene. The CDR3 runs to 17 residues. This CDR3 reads CASSKDRDREPNYGYTF. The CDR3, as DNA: TGTGCCAGCAGCAAAGACCGGGACAGGGAACCCAACTATGGCTACACCTTC.

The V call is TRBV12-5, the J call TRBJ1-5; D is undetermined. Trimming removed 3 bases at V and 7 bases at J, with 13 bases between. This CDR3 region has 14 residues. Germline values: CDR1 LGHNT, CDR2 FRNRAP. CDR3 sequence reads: CASGFLRLQQPQHF. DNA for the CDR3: TGTGCTAGTGGTTTTCTGAGACTCCAACAGCCCCAGCATTTT.

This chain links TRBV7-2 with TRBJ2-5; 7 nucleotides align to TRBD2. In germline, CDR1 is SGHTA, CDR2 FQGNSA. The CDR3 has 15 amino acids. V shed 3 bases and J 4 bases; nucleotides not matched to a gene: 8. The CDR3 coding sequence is TGTGCCAGCAGCTTCCAGGGAGGGTCGGGAGAGACCCAGTACTTC. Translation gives CASSFQGGSGETQYF.

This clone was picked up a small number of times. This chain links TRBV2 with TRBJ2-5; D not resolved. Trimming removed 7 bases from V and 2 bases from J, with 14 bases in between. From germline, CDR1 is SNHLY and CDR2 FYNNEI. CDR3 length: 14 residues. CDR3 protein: CASILRESQETQYF. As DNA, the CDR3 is TGTGCCAGCATATTGAGAGAGTCTCAAGAGACCCAGTACTTC.

DNA for the CDR3: TGCAGCGTTGGACAGCCCGAAAAACTGTTTTTT. Translated: CSVGQPEKLFF. The chain employs TRBV29-1 and TRBJ1-4, with a tentative D call TRBD1 (5 bases). Between the trimmed V and J ends, which lost 4 bases and 8 bases, there was a span of 8 bases. The CDR3 consists of 11 residues. Germline V CDR1 and CDR2: SQVTM, ANQGSEA.

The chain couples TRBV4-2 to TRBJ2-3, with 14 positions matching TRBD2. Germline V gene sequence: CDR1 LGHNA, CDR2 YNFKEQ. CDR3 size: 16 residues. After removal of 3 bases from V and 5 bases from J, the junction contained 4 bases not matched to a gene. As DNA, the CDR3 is TGTGCCAGCAGCCAGGGACTAGCGGGGGTGGAAGATACGCAGTATTTT. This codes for CASSQGLAGVEDTQYF.

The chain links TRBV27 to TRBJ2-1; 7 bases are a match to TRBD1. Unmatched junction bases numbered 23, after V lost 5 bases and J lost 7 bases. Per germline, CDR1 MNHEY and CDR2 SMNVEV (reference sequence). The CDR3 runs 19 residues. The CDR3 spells CASSPPPRQGRSKGNEQFF. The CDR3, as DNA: TGTGCCAGCAGTCCACCCCCTAGACAGGGTAGAAGTAAGGGGAATGAGCAGTTCTTC.

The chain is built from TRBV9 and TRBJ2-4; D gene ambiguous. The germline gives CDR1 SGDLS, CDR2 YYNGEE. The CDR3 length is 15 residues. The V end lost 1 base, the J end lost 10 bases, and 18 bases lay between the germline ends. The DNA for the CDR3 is TGTGCCAGCAGCGTAAACTTGGCGGAACATAATATTCAGTACTTC. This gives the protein CASSVNLAEHNIQYF.